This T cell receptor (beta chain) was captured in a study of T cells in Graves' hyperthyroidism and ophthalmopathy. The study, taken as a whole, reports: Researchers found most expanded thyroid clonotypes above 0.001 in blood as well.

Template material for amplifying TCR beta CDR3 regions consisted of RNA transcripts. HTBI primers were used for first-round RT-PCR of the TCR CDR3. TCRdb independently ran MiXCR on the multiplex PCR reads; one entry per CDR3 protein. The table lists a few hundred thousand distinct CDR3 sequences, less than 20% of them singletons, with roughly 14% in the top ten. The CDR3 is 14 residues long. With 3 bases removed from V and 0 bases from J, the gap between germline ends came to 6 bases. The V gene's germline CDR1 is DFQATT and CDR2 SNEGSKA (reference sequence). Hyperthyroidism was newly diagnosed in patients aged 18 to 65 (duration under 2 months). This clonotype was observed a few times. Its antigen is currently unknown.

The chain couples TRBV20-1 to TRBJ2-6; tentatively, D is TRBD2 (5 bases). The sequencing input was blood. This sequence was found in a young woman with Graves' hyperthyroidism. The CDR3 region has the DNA TGCAGTGCTAGGACTATCTCTGGGGCCAACGTCCTGACTTTC. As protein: CSARTISGANVLTF.